The 5 T cell receptor beta chains in this list originate from one sample, sequenced in a study of shared clonotypes between healthy human individuals. Generated by immunoSEQ multiplex PCR, the TCRdb table keeps only in-frame clones and is missing some. Of around 1,900,000 clones listed, about 93% are singletons. Only CD45RO-negative cells positively selected for CCR7 counted as naive CD8 cells, so terminally differentiated effector memory CD45RA+ cells were excluded. The sample consisted of naive CD8+ T cells from PBMCs. The receptors come from a man aged 18-30 years in good health. Some clones in this sample may be carry-over from other donors' samples.

The chain recombines TRBV15 with TRBJ1-1; D may be TRBD1 (6 bases). Trimming stripped 8 bases from V and 0 bases from J, with 10 bases between. The CDR3 runs 13 residues. CDR1 and CDR2 (germline): LNHNV, YYDKDF (reference sequence). The CDR3 DNA sequence: TGTGCCACCCGAGGACAGATGAACACTGAAGCTTTCTTT. Protein product: CATRGQMNTEAFF.

This chain connects TRBV7-8 to TRBJ2-7, with TRBD2 matching over 8 bases. CDR1 and CDR2 (germline): SGHVS, FQNEAQ. The CDR3 is made up of 14 amino acids. The V gene end was trimmed by 8 bases and the J gene end by 3 bases; junction bases not matched to a gene: 9. CDR3 loop: CASERGSGSYEQYF. The DNA for the CDR3 is TGTGCCAGCGAAAGGGGCAGCGGGAGCTACGAGCAGTACTTC.

V usage is TRBV4-1 and J usage is TRBJ2-1, with 7 bases aligning to TRBD2. Germline V gives CDR1 MGHRA, CDR2 YSYEKL. V trimming: 0 bases; J trimming: 3 bases; junction bases outside the gene matches: 5. The CDR3 consists of 16 residues. For the CDR3, the DNA is TGCGCCAGCAGCCAAGAATGGTCTAGCGGCTACAATGAGCAGTTCTTC. Protein: CASSQEWSSGYNEQFF.

The chain employs TRBV11-2 and TRBJ2-2, with 10 bases that match TRBD2. The V segment lost 1 base and the J segment 7 bases; nucleotides outside the gene matches: 12. The CDR3 is 18 amino acids. Germline V gene sequence: CDR1 SGHAT, CDR2 FQNNGV. CDR3 sequence reads: CASSLVLSLAGVVGELFF. The CDR3 DNA reads TGTGCCAGCAGCTTAGTCTTGTCTCTAGCGGGAGTCGTCGGGGAGCTGTTTTTT.

The chain is built from TRBV27 and TRBJ2-1; 7 bases agree with TRBD1. Germline V gene sequence: CDR1 MNHEY, CDR2 SMNVEV (reference sequence). This CDR3 contains 15 residues. V lost 3 bases, J lost 4 bases, and 6 bases stayed unmatched. CDR3 nucleotide sequence: TGTGCCAGCAGTTTTTCGGGACAGATATACAATGAGCAGTTCTTC. The encoded protein is CASSFSGQIYNEQFF.